This TCR beta chain was recorded in a study of blood T cell repertoires in COVID-19. Turning to the study itself: Sample material is recorded as cDNA or gDNA derived from T cells, B-cell-depleted T cells, or PBMCs.

The assay was immunoSEQ multiplex PCR, and TCRdb's table has in-frame clones only and misses some. The data show about 210,000 clones, 80% seen once. Germline CDR1 is MDHEN and CDR2 is SYDVKM. Trimming cost V 4 bases and J 7 bases, with 15 bases left between them. CDR3 size: 14 residues. Sequencing input: peripheral blood. The origin of this receptor is a human donor in a cohort sampled during active COVID-19. The chain links TRBV28 to TRBJ2-3; no firm D call. This CDR3 is CASSSSGSGNTQYF. In DNA, the CDR3 is TGTGCCAGCAGTTCCTCAGGATCCGGTAATACGCAGTATTTT.